The source of this TCR beta chain is a study of control samples from healthy donors and cancer patients. The length of the CDR3 is 14 residues. The germline V gene has CDR1 SGHRS and CDR2 YFSETQ. V was clipped by 0 bases and J by 4 bases, with 10 bases between them. Generated by immunoSEQ multiplex PCR, the TCRdb table keeps only in-frame clones and is missing some. The repertoire holds 50,000 to 75,000 clones, 90% seen once, with roughly 5.6% in the top ten. The chain is built from TRBV5-1 and TRBJ1-2, with a possible D match to TRBD1 (6 bases). The TCR originated in a man in his sixties with colorectal cancer. The sequenced sample consisted of PBMCs. In DNA, the CDR3 is TGCGCCAGCAGCTTGGGGGAACAGGGCTATGGCTACACCTTC. It translates to CASSLGEQGYGYTF.